The T cell receptor beta chain under discussion was sequenced for a study of cytomegalovirus exposure and HLA in healthy donors. Concerning this clone: This CDR3 is also generated by other DNA sequences in the sample.

PCR amplification relied on 60 Vbeta primers (plus 13 Jbeta primers). Data came from immunoSEQ multiplex PCR; TCRdb stores just in-frame clones and leaves some out. Among under 150,000 clones listed, more than 80% were seen once. CDR1 and CDR2 from the germline V gene are MNHNS and SASEGT. V dropped 9 bases and J dropped 1 base, with 6 bases sitting between them. This CDR3 is built from 11 residues. This TCR was recovered from a woman aged 25-40 years in good health and CMV-seropositive. This chain uses TRBV6-1 with TRBJ1-1; D unresolved. The sample comprised PBMCs. The CDR3 spells CASSRNTEAFF. In DNA, the CDR3 is TGTGCCAGTTCGCGGAACACTGAAGCTTTCTTT.